This passage covers 25 T cell receptor beta chains from one sample sequenced in a study of CD8+CD57+ T cells in acquired aplastic anemia. Only patients with CD8+CD57+ cell expansion on flow cytometry were chosen for sequencing. TCR beta VDJ and CDR3 profiling used genomic DNA as template. From the reads, TCRdb called clonotypes with MiXCR, one entry per CDR3 protein. The sample contains about 150,000 distinct CDR3 sequences, over 50% of which appear only once. Sequencing input: sorted CD4+, CD8+, or CD8+CD57+ T cells (not recorded which) from PBMCs. The receptors derive from a human donor with aplastic anemia.

This clonotype was picked up many times. This chain links TRBV24-1 with TRBJ2-5, with 10 bases that match TRBD1. The CDR3 has 14 residues. Germline V lookup: CDR1 KGHDR, CDR2 SFDVKD. The V segment lost 4 bases and the J segment 8 bases; nucleotides outside the gene matches: 6. As DNA, the CDR3 is TGTGCCACCAGTGAGGACGGGACAGGGGATACCCAGTACTTC. Its protein product is CATSEDGTGDTQYF.

This clonotype was detected once. The chain has TRBV20-1 and TRBJ2-5; 10 bases match TRBD1. CDR1 and CDR2 (germline): DFQATT, SNEGSKA (reference sequence). The CDR3 has 13 amino acids. Trimming at V came to 6 bases and at J to 5 bases, leaving 6 bases not matched to a gene. CDR3 sequence reads: CSARQGARETQYF. For the CDR3, the DNA is TGCAGTGCCCGACAGGGGGCTAGGGAGACCCAGTACTTC.

V and J are TRBV7-2 and TRBJ1-2, with a tentative D call TRBD1 (6 bases). Trimming pared 5 bases from V and 4 bases from J, leaving 11 bases between. Germline lookup yields CDR1 SGHTA and CDR2 FQGNSA. The CDR3 has 13 amino acids. The CDR3 DNA reads as TGTGCCAGCAGCAAAAGACAGGTCTATGGCTACACCTTC. This codes for CASSKRQVYGYTF.

The rearrangement joins TRBV2 to TRBJ1-1; TRBD1 matches 7 bases. The V and J ends lost 6 bases and 1 base, in that order; junction bases with no gene match: 5. The germline gives CDR1 SNHLY, CDR2 FYNNEI. The CDR3 totals 14 residues. The CDR3 is CASRDRLGNTEAFF. CDR3 nucleotide sequence: TGTGCCAGCAGGGACAGGTTAGGGAACACTGAAGCTTTCTTT.

V gene TRBV2 combines with J gene TRBJ2-5; D gene unclear. The CDR3 spans 11 residues. CDR1 is SNHLY, CDR2 FYNNEI, per germline. The V end lost 8 bases, the J end lost 5 bases, and 9 bases lay between the germline ends. CDR3 in amino acids: CASCPRETQYF. CDR3 bases: TGTGCCAGCTGTCCGAGGGAGACCCAGTACTTC.

The chain couples TRBV10-3 to TRBJ2-7, with 10 bases that match TRBD1. The CDR3 length is 14 residues. V trimming: 6 bases; J trimming: 5 bases; junction bases outside the gene matches: 7. From germline, CDR1 is ENHRY and CDR2 SYGVKD. DNA of the CDR3: TGTGCCATCAGGGGCCCGGGACAGGGGAACGAGCAGTACTTC. It translates to CAIRGPGQGNEQYF.

The chain recombines TRBV5-1 with TRBJ1-3; the D gene is possibly TRBD1 (5 bases). The V end lost 4 bases, the J end lost 0 bases, and 8 bases lay between the germline ends. The CDR3 is 14 residues long. The V gene's germline CDR1 is SGHRS and CDR2 YFSETQ. The chain's CDR3 is CASSPGPSGNTIYF. The CDR3 DNA sequence: TGCGCCAGCAGCCCAGGGCCCTCTGGAAACACCATATATTTT.

This clonotype turned up a few times. The rearrangement joins TRBV4-3 to TRBJ1-1, with 7 positions matching TRBD1. This CDR3 comprises 13 residues. V dropped 3 bases and J dropped 4; count of bases not matched to a gene: 2. CDR1 and CDR2 (germline): LGHNA, YSLEER. CDR3 loop: CASSQTGSTEAFF. The CDR3 DNA is TGCGCCAGCAGCCAGACAGGGAGCACTGAAGCTTTCTTT.

The rearrangement uses TRBV7-9 and TRBJ2-2, with 7 bases aligning to TRBD1. V shed 9 bases and J 8 bases; nucleotides not matched to a gene: 6. The CDR3 has 12 amino acids. In germline, CDR1 is SEHNR, CDR2 FQNEAQ (reference sequence). This chain's CDR3 is CASLQGPGELFF. The CDR3, as DNA: TGTGCCAGTCTACAGGGGCCGGGGGAGCTGTTTTTT. Using reference TRBV7-9 and TRBJ2-2 for the parts outside the CDR3, the full variable domain is DTGVSQNPRHKITKRGQNVTFRCDPISEHNRLYWYRQTLGQGPEFLTYFQNEAQLEKSRLLSDRFSAERPKGSFSTLEIQRTEQGDSAMYLCASLQGPGELFFGEGSRLTVL.

This clonotype was observed many times. The V call is TRBV15, the J call TRBJ2-4, with D perhaps matching TRBD2 (5 bases). Trimming cost V 0 bases and J 8 bases, with 14 bases left between them. CDR1 and CDR2 (germline): LNHNV, YYDKDF (reference sequence). This CDR3 spans 15 amino acids. CDR3 coding DNA: TGTGCCACCAGCAGAGATCGGGCGGGTGAGGACATTCAGTACTTC. It codes for CATSRDRAGEDIQYF.

V and J are TRBV9 and TRBJ2-1; TRBD2 matches at 11 bases. Germline V gene sequence: CDR1 SGDLS, CDR2 YYNGEE. This CDR3 is 18 amino acids long. The V and J ends lost 1 base and 9 bases, in that order; junction bases with no gene match: 15. In nucleotides, the CDR3 is TGTGCCAGCAGCGTAAGTTTGGCTAGCGGGGGGCTTGGAGGTGAGCAGTTCTTC. Translation: CASSVSLASGGLGGEQFF.

This chain joins TRBV12-3 or TRBV12-4 and TRBJ2-7; possibly TRBD1 or TRBD2 for D (6 bases each). The CDR3 is 15 residues long. V lost 6 bases to trimming and J lost 3 bases, with 18 bases between them. DNA for the CDR3: TGTGCCAGCAGCCCTTTCGGGGGCAGCCGCTACGAGCAGTACTTC. Protein sequence: CASSPFGGSRYEQYF.

As to this clonotype: Compared with germline, one end of the junction differs, possibly owing to a read error. The chain employs TRBV19 and TRBJ1-2; D perhaps matches TRBD1 (5 bases). This CDR3 is built from 15 residues. Per the germline V gene, CDR1 is LNHDA and CDR2 is SQIVND (reference sequence). The CDR3 sequence is CTSSIPPLGVYGYTF. The CDR3 nucleotides read TGTACCAGTAGTATTCCCCCCTTGGGGGTCTATGGCTACACCTTC.

This chain links TRBV20-1 with TRBJ2-7, with 9 nucleotides matching TRBD2. Germline assignment: CDR1 DFQATT and CDR2 SNEGSKA (reference sequence). The V gene end was trimmed by 6 bases and the J gene end by 2 bases; junction bases not matched to a gene: 8. This CDR3 spans 14 amino acids. CDR3: CSATTSGTPYEQYF. In nucleotides, the CDR3 is TGCAGTGCCACGACTAGCGGCACCCCCTACGAGCAGTACTTC.

V usage is TRBV11-1 and J usage is TRBJ2-1; TRBD1 matches at 12 bases. This CDR3 has 15 residues. V was pared by 5 bases and J by 7 bases, with 6 bases of the junction left unmatched. CDR1 is SGHAT, CDR2 FQDESV, per germline (reference sequence). The CDR3, as DNA: TGTGCCAGCAGCCCCCGGGACAGGGGGCTGAATGAGCAGTTCTTC. Translation: CASSPRDRGLNEQFF.

This clonotype appeared many times. The CDR3 spells CASSLDILGTEAFF. The CDR3 DNA follows: TGCGCCAGCAGCCTGGACATTCTGGGCACTGAAGCTTTCTTT. The V gene is TRBV5-1, the J gene TRBJ1-1; the D gene is possibly TRBD1 (5 bases). The CDR3 extends over 14 amino acids. V lost 4 bases to trimming and J lost 4 bases, with 14 bases between them. From germline, CDR1 is SGHRS and CDR2 YFSETQ.

This clonotype has only one observation. The CDR3 sequence is CASTTRQGFNEKLFF. For the CDR3, the DNA is TGTGCCAGCACCACTAGACAGGGATTCAATGAAAAACTGTTTTTT. This chain links TRBV6-1 with TRBJ1-4, with 7 bases aligning to TRBD1. With V trimmed by 7 bases and J by 5 bases, 10 bases remained unmatched. Germline CDR1 reads MNHNS; CDR2 reads SASEGT. This CDR3 has 15 amino acids.

The rearrangement joins TRBV5-1 to TRBJ2-3; D gene unclear. Trimming cost V 4 bases and J 5 bases, with 11 bases left between them. This CDR3 is 13 amino acids long. Per the germline V gene, CDR1 is SGHRS and CDR2 is YFSETQ. CDR3 region: CASSLWGLDTQYF. The DNA for the CDR3 is TGCGCCAGCAGCCTGTGGGGATTAGATACGCAGTATTTT.

In DNA, the CDR3 is TGTGCCAGCAGCTCCGCGGCCGGGCCTGGCTACACCTTC. Protein: CASSSAAGPGYTF. The chain couples TRBV7-9 to TRBJ1-2, with D unclear. Trimming removed 4 bases from V and 7 bases from J, with 13 bases in between. CDR1 is SEHNR, CDR2 FQNEAQ, per germline (reference sequence). This CDR3 has 13 amino acids.

The chain has TRBV12-5 and TRBJ2-1; 8 bases align to TRBD2. The junction had 9 bases not matched to a gene; V was cut back by 5 bases and J by 3 bases. The CDR3 consists of 16 residues. Germline V gene lookup returns CDR1 LGHNT and CDR2 FRNRAP. The CDR3 spells CASGIWTSPFYNEQFF. As DNA, the CDR3 is TGTGCTAGTGGTATTTGGACTAGCCCCTTCTACAATGAGCAGTTCTTC.

The CDR3 nucleotides are TGCGCCAGCAGCCGCGGGACTAGCGGGTCCTACAATGAGCAGTTCTTC. Translated: CASSRGTSGSYNEQFF. This chain uses TRBV4-3 with TRBJ2-1; TRBD2 agrees at 12 bases. V lost 4 bases, J lost 1 base, and 2 bases stayed unmatched. CDR1 and CDR2 from the germline V gene are LGHNA and YSLEER. The CDR3 covers 16 residues.

The chain has TRBV12-3 or TRBV12-4 and TRBJ2-1, with D possibly being TRBD1 (6 bases). V was pared by 4 bases and J by 5 bases, with 21 bases between. This CDR3 contains 17 residues. The CDR3 here is CASSSSSDSLGHNEQFF. The DNA for the CDR3 is TGTGCCAGCAGTTCTTCCTCGGACAGTCTTGGCCACAATGAGCAGTTCTTC.

There are a few counts of this clonotype. This chain joins TRBV18 and TRBJ2-7; 7 bases agree with TRBD2. CDR1 KGHSH and CDR2 LQKENI come from the germline V gene. The V segment lost 3 bases and the J segment 4 bases; nucleotides outside the gene matches: 12. The CDR3 length is 16 residues. CDR3 region: CASSPGREGSKYEQYF. CDR3 bases: TGTGCCAGCTCACCGGGAAGGGAGGGGTCCAAGTACGAGCAGTACTTC.

The J gene is TRBJ1-2, the V gene TRBV5-4; D is unresolved. The CDR3 extends over 15 amino acids. Germline V CDR1 and CDR2: SGHNT, YYREEE (reference sequence). V was trimmed by 2 bases and J by 1 base, leaving 12 bases between them. CDR3 region: CASSLLGRVNYGYTF. CDR3 nucleotide sequence: TGTGCCAGCAGCTTATTAGGACGGGTTAACTATGGCTACACCTTC.

The CDR3 DNA sequence: TGTGCCAGCAGTCGGACTAGCGGGGGGGACAATGAGCAGTTCTTC. It specifies CASSRTSGGDNEQFF. V usage is TRBV7-9 and J usage is TRBJ2-1; TRBD2 agrees at 15 bases. There are 15 residues in the CDR3. Germline CDR1 SEHNR, CDR2 FQNEAQ (reference sequence). The ends lost 6 bases at V and 5 bases at J; junction bases unmatched: 2.